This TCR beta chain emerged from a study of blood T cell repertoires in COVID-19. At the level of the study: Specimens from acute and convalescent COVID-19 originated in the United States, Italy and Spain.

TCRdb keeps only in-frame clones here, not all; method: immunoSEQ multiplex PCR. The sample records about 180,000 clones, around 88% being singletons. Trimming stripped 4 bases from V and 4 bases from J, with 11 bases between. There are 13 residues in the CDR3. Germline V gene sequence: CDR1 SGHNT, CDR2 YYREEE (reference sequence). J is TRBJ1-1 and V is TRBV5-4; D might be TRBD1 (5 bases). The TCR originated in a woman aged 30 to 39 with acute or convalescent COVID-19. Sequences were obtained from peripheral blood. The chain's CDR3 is CASSPGGITEAFF. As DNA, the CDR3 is TGTGCCAGCAGCCCGGGGGGGATCACTGAAGCTTTCTTT.